This passage covers 25 T cell receptor beta chains from one sample sequenced in a study of T cells expressing NK-cell markers. From the 5' RACE reads, TCRdb lists one entry per CDR3 protein and no DNA. Its table records roughly 23,000 distinct CDR3 sequences. The sequencing sample was made of blood T cells: a sorted CD56 or NKG2C T cell subset, CD4+ or CD8+ T cells, or bulk PBMC T cells (not recorded which). Every receptor here comes from a man aged 18-75 years in good health.

V is TRBV6-1 and J is TRBJ1-1; absent DNA, TCRdb's TRBD1 call cannot be checked. The V gene's germline CDR1 is MNHNS and CDR2 SASEGT. The CDR3 covers 13 residues. This CDR3 is CASTKGVNTEAFF.

The chain uses TRBV20-1 and TRBJ1-5; the TRBD1 assignment by TCRdb is unverifiable without DNA. The CDR3 is 16 amino acids. Germline V gene data show CDR1 as DFQATT and CDR2 as SNEGSKA (reference sequence). The CDR3 protein is CSARFRGTGEGQPQHF.

The chain links TRBV20-1 to TRBJ1-1. CDR1 is DFQATT and CDR2 is SNEGSKA in the germline V gene (reference sequence). The CDR3 has 14 amino acids. The CDR3 reads CSARNEWIGTEAFF.

The chain couples TRBV28 to TRBJ2-7; TCRdb's assignment of TRBD1 cannot be checked, as there is no DNA. Germline V gene sequence: CDR1 MDHEN, CDR2 SYDVKM. This CDR3 has 15 residues. CDR3 residues: CASSSPQGGLYEQYF.

V gene TRBV28 combines with J gene TRBJ1-1; TCRdb selects TRBD1, and the lack of DNA leaves this call unchecked. Germline V gene sequence: CDR1 MDHEN, CDR2 SYDVKM. The CDR3 spans 14 residues. CDR3 protein: CASSFPDRETEAFF.

This sequence joins TRBV19 and TRBJ2-6. Germline V gene sequence: CDR1 LNHDA, CDR2 SQIVND (reference sequence). The CDR3 covers 14 residues. This CDR3 is CASSKTSGANVLTF. Based on the CDR3 plus reference TRBV19 and TRBJ2-6, the full variable domain is DGGITQSPKYLFRKEGQNVTLSCEQNLNHDAMYWYRQDPGQGLRLIYYSQIVNDFQKGDIAEGYSVSREKKESFPLTVTSAQKNPTAFYLCASSKTSGANVLTFGAGSRLTVL.

The chain has TRBV24-1 and TRBJ2-1. The CDR3 extends over 12 amino acids. Germline V gives CDR1 KGHDR, CDR2 SFDVKD. The CDR3 is CATSDFQVEQFF.

This chain links TRBV20-1 with TRBJ2-7. The CDR3 is 14 residues long. Germline V gene data show CDR1 as DFQATT and CDR2 as SNEGSKA (reference sequence). Here the CDR3 reads CSAPVNRNSYEQYF.

V usage is TRBV18 and J usage is TRBJ2-7; without DNA, the TCRdb call of TRBD1 cannot be checked. Germline CDR1 KGHSH, CDR2 LQKENI. This CDR3 has 15 amino acids. CDR3: CASSPGNRGNYEQYF. The variable domain in full, completed from reference TRBV18 and TRBJ2-7, reads NAGVMQNPRHLVRRRGQEARLRCSPMKGHSHVYWYRQLPEEGLKFMVYLQKENIIDESGMPKERFSAEFPKEGPSILRIQQVVRGDSAAYFCASSPGNRGNYEQYFGPGTRLTVT.

The chain employs TRBV20-1 and TRBJ2-7; as DNA is missing, the TRBD1 call by TCRdb cannot be tested. Germline-derived CDR1 and CDR2 are DFQATT and SNEGSKA (reference sequence). This CDR3 has 14 residues. CDR3 residues: CSARDSLAAYEQYF.

J is TRBJ2-1 and V is TRBV4-1; there is no DNA to check the TCRdb D call of TRBD2. Germline CDR1 and CDR2: MGHRA and YSYEKL. CDR3 length: 14 residues. The CDR3 region is CASSQRETYNEQFF.

The gene calls are TRBV3-1 and TRBJ1-5; the TCRdb call, TRBD1, lacks DNA for checking. Germline CDR1 is LGHDT and CDR2 is YNNKEL (reference sequence). This CDR3 region has 15 residues. The CDR3 here is CASSQAGHNNQPQHF.

This sequence joins TRBV20-1 and TRBJ2-2. This CDR3 contains 14 residues. CDR1 DFQATT and CDR2 SNEGSKA come from the germline V gene (reference sequence). The CDR3 region is CSARDPGSTGELFF.

The V gene is TRBV11-2, the J gene TRBJ2-1; TCRdb gives TRBD2 as the D gene, but with no DNA this cannot be confirmed. The V gene's germline CDR1 is SGHAT and CDR2 FQNNGV. This CDR3 contains 18 residues. The CDR3: CASSPSGRLLSSYNEQFF.

This rearrangement joins TRBV2 to TRBJ1-1. The CDR3 is 13 residues long. Germline V gene sequence: CDR1 SNHLY, CDR2 FYNNEI. CDR3 region: CASSYDMSNEAFF.

The V gene is TRBV5-6, the J gene TRBJ1-6; the D call of TRBD1 rests on TCRdb alone, since no DNA is present to check it. The germline V gene encodes CDR1 SGHDT and CDR2 YYEEEE. The CDR3 has 13 residues. CDR3 sequence reads: CASRQGNNSPLHF.

This rearrangement joins TRBV7-2 to TRBJ2-7; the TRBD1 assignment by TCRdb is unverifiable without DNA. The germline CDR1 and CDR2 sequences are SGHTA and FQGNSA. The CDR3 has 14 residues. The CDR3 sequence: CASSPWGSAYEQYF.

The V gene is TRBV7-8, the J gene TRBJ1-2. CDR3 length: 15 amino acids. Germline loops: CDR1 SGHVS, CDR2 FQNEAQ. The CDR3 protein is CASSLRAAPDYGYTF.

The chain recombines TRBV15 with TRBJ2-1; TCRdb lists TRBD2, though no DNA is available to test this call. CDR3 length equals 16 residues. Looked up from germline, CDR1 is LNHNV and CDR2 is YYDKDF (reference sequence). This CDR3 reads CATSRGSSGSYNEQFF.

The chain is built from TRBV20-1 and TRBJ1-4; lacking DNA, the TRBD1 call made by TCRdb goes unchecked. From germline, CDR1 is DFQATT and CDR2 SNEGSKA (reference sequence). The CDR3 totals 15 residues. CDR3: CSAGDRGWVGEKLFF.

The chain links TRBV5-6 to TRBJ2-1; TCRdb designates TRBD2, a call that cannot be tested without DNA. There are 13 residues in the CDR3. CDR1 is SGHDT, CDR2 YYEEEE, per germline. The CDR3 loop is CASTASGLGEQFF.

V and J are TRBV7-2 and TRBJ1-2; absent DNA, TCRdb's TRBD1 call cannot be checked. This CDR3 is built from 15 residues. Germline CDR1 SGHTA, CDR2 FQGNSA. CDR3 region: CASSLVVQGSYGYTF. Based on the CDR3 plus reference TRBV7-2 and TRBJ1-2, the full variable domain is GAGVSQSPSNKVTEKGKDVELRCDPISGHTALYWYRQSLGQGLEFLIYFQGNSAPDKSGLPSDRFSAERTGGSVSTLTIQRTQQEDSAVYLCASSLVVQGSYGYTFGSGTRLTVV.

V usage is TRBV5-6 and J usage is TRBJ2-7. The germline V gene encodes CDR1 SGHDT and CDR2 YYEEEE. This CDR3 has 13 amino acids. The CDR3 is CASSLYKTYEQYF.

The rearrangement uses TRBV6-6 and TRBJ1-1. CDR1 is MNHNY, CDR2 SVGAGI, per germline (reference sequence). This CDR3 is 12 amino acids long. This chain's CDR3 is CASRALGTEAFF.

V and J are TRBV7-8 and TRBJ1-2; with no DNA, the TCRdb D assignment of TRBD1 cannot be verified. This CDR3 contains 14 residues. CDR1 and CDR2 from the germline V gene are SGHVS and FQNEAQ. CDR3 residues: CASSSTGANYGYTF. Filled out from reference TRBV7-8 and TRBJ1-2, the complete variable domain reads GAGVSQSPRYKVAKRGQDVALRCDPISGHVSLFWYQQALGQGPEFLTYFQNEAQLDKSGLPSDRFFAERPEGSVSTLKIQRTQQEDSAVYLCASSSTGANYGYTFGSGTRLTVV.